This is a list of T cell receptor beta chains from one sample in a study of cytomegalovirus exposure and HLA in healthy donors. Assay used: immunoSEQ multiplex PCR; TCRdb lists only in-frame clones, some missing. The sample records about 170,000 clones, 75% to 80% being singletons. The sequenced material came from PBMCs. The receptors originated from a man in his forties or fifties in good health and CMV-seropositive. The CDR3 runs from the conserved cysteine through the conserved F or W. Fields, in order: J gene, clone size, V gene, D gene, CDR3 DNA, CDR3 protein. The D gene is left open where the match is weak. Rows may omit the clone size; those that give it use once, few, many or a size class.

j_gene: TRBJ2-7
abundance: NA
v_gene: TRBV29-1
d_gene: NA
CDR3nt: TGCAGCGTTGTTCATGGGGCCTCCTACGAGCAGTACTTC
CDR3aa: CSVVHGASYEQYF

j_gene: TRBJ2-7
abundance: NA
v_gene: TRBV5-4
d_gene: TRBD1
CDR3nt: TGTGCCAGCAGCTTCCCGGGACAGGGGGCGCAGGAGCAGTACTTC
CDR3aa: CASSFPGQGAQEQYF

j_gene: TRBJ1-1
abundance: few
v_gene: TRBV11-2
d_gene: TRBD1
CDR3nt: TGTGCCAGCAGCCCGGGACAGGGCCAAAAGGCTTTCTTT
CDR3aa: CASSPGQGQKAFF

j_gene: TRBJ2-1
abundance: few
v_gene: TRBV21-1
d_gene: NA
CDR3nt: TGTGCCAGCAGCAAAGGGGGACAGGGCTACAATGAGCAGTTCTTC
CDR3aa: CASSKGGQGYNEQFF

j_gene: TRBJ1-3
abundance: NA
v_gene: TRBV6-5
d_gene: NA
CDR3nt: TGTGCCAGCAGTTACGCGGCGAGCTCTGGAAACACCATATATTTT
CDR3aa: CASSYAASSGNTIYF

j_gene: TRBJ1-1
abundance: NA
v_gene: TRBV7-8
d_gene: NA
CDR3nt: TGTGCCAGCAGCTTAGCGAGAGGAGGGGTGGGGAACACTGAAGCTTTCTTT
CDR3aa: CASSLARGGVGNTEAFF

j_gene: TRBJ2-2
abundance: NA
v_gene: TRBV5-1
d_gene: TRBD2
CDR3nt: TGCGCCAGCAGCCCAGCCGGGACTAGCGGGACGCTAAACACCGGGGAGCTGTTTTTT
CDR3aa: CASSPAGTSGTLNTGELFF

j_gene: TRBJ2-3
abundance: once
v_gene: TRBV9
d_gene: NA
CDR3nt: TGTGCCAGCTCCCACGGGAGAGCAGATACGCAGTATTTT
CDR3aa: CASSHGRADTQYF

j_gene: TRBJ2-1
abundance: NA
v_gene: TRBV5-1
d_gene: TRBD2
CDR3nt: TGCGCCAGCAGCGGCCTAGCGGGAGTTTCCTACAATGAGCAGTTCTTC
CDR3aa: CASSGLAGVSYNEQFF

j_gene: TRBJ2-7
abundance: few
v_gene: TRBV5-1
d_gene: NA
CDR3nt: TGCGCCAGCAGCTTGGACGGCTACGAGCAGTACTTC
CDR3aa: CASSLDGYEQYF

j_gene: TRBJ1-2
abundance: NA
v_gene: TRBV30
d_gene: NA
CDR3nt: TGTGCCTGGAATTGGGGAGGTACCTATGGCTACACCTTC
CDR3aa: CAWNWGGTYGYTF

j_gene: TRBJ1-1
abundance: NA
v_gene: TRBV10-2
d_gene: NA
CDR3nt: TGCGCCAGCAGTCCCCTGGGCTGGAACACTGAAGCTTTCTTT
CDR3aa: CASSPLGWNTEAFF

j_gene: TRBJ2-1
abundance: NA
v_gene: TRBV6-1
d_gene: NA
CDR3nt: TGTGCCAGCAGGGCCGGGACTCCCTCTTACGAGCAGTTCTTC
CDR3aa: CASRAGTPSYEQFF

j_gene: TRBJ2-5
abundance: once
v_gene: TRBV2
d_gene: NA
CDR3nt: TGTGCCAGCAGTGATGACGGGAGAGGGACCCAGTACTTC
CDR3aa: CASSDDGRGTQYF

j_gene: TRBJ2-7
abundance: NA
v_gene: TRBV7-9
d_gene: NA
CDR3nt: TGTGCCAGCACCCTATTCGGGGAGCAGTACTTC
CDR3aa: CASTLFGEQYF

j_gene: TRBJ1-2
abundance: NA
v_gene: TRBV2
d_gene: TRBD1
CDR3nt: TGTGCCAGCAGGACAGGGGAAGAGGGCTACACCTTC
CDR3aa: CASRTGEEGYTF

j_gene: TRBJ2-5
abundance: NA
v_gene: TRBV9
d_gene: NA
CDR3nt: TGTGCCAGCAGCGTAGAGGCTAGCGTGAAGGAGACCCAGTACTTC
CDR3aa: CASSVEASVKETQYF

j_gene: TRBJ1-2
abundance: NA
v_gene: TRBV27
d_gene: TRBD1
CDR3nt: TGTGCCAGCAGTCTCCGACAGGGGAACTATGGCTACACCTTC
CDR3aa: CASSLRQGNYGYTF

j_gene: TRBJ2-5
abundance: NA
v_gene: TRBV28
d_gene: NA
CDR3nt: TGTGCCAGCAGCTTCCGGGGGGCAGGAGGGGAAGAGACCCAGTACTTC
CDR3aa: CASSFRGAGGEETQYF

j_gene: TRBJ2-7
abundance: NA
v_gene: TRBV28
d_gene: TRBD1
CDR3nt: TGTGCCAGCAGGGGACAGGGAGGCTCCTACGAGCAGTACTTC
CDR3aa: CASRGQGGSYEQYF

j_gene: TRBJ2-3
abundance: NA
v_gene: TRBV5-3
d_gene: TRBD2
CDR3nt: TGTGCCAGAAGCTTGACTAGCGGGAGCACAGATACGCAGTATTTT
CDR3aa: CARSLTSGSTDTQYF

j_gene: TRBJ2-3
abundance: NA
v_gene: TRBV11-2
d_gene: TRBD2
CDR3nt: TGTGCCAGCAGCTCACCCCAGAAACTAGCGGGAGCAGATACGCAGTATTTT
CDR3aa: CASSSPQKLAGADTQYF

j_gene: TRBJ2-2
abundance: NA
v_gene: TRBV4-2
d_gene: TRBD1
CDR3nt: TGTGCCAGCAGCCTAGGGGGCGCGGCCGGGGAGCTGTTTTTT
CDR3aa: CASSLGGAAGELFF

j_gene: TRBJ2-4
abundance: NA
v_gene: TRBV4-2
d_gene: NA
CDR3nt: TGTGCCAGCAGCCCTCACATAGACAGTGTCAGCAGTCAGTACTTC
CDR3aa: CASSPHIDSVSSQYF

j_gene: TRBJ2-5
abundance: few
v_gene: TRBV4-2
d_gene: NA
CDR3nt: TGTGCCAGCAGCCAAGAGCGTGCGGCCCAAGAGACCCAGTACTTC
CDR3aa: CASSQERAAQETQYF

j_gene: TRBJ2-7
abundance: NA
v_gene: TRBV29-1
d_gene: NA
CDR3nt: TGCAGCGTTTACGGGGACTCCTACGAGCAGTACTTC
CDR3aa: CSVYGDSYEQYF

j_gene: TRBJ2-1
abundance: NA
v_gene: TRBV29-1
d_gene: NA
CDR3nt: TGCAGCGTTGAAGAAGGGGCCGGGCCCTCCTACAATGAGCAGTTCTTC
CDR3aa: CSVEEGAGPSYNEQFF

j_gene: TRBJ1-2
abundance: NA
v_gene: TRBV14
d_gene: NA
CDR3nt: TGTGCCAGCAGCCAAGGGACAACCTATGGCTACACCTTC
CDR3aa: CASSQGTTYGYTF

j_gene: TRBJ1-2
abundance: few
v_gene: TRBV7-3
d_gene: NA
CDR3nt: TGTGCCAGCAGCCCTAGAATCCCTCACTATGGCTACACCTTC
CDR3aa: CASSPRIPHYGYTF

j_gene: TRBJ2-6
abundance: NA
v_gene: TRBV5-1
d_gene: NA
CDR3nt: TGCGCCAGCAGCTTACATCGCTCTGGGGCCAACGTCCTGACTTTC
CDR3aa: CASSLHRSGANVLTF

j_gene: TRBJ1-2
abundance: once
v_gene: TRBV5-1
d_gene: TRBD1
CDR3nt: TGCGCCAGCAGCCCGGGGGACAGGGTTTATGGCTACACCTTC
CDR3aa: CASSPGDRVYGYTF

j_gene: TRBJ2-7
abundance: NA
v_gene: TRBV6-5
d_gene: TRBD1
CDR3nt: TGTGCCAGCAGTCAACAGGGGCGTAACTACGAGCAGTACTTC
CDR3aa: CASSQQGRNYEQYF